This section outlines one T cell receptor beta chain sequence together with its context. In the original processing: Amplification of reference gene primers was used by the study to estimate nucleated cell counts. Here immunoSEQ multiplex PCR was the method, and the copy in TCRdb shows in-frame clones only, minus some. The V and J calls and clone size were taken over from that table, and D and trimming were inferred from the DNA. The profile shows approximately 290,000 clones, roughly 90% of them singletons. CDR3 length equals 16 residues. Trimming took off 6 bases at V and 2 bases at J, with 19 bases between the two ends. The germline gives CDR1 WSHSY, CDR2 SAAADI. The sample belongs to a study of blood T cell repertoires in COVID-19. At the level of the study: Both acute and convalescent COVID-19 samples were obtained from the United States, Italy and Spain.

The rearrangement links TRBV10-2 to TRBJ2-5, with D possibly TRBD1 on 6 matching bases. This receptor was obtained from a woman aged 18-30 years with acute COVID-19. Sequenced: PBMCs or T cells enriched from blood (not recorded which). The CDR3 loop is CASSLGPQGTQETQYF. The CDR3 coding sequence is TGCGCCAGCAGCCTCGGCCCGCAGGGGACACAAGAGACCCAGTACTTC.